These T cell receptor beta chains were read from a single sample in a study of shared clonotypes between healthy human individuals. The protocol was immunoSEQ multiplex PCR, while the TCRdb copy is restricted to in-frame clones and leaves out a portion. The sample contains 950,000 to 1,100,000 clones, under 80% of which appear only once. The material sequenced was memory CD4+ T cells sorted from blood. The source of these receptors is a man aged 18 to 30 in good health. Each CDR3 is given with its conserved first and last residue. D genes are given only for firm matches. Some rows have no size entry. The others give once, few or many, or a class for an expanded clone.

TRBJ2-7	once	-	TRBV7-9	TGTGCCAGCAGCTTAGGGGTAGGTGGAGATGTCTACGAGCAGTACTTC	CASSLGVGGDVYEQYF
TRBJ2-4	-	-	TRBV18	TGTGCCAGCTCACCGTCAGACAAAAACATTCAGTACTTC	CASSPSDKNIQYF
TRBJ2-2	-	-	TRBV30	TGTGCCTGTACGGGGCAGTCGAACACCGGGGAGCTGTTTTTT	CACTGQSNTGELFF
TRBJ2-3	once	-	TRBV29-1	TGCAGCGTTGGTGACAAAGATACGCAGTATTTT	CSVGDKDTQYF
TRBJ2-7	few	-	TRBV5-4	TGTGCCAGCAGCCAGGACAGCGAGGGGCACGAGCAGTACTTC	CASSQDSEGHEQYF
TRBJ2-5	-	TRBD2	TRBV2	TGTGCCACTCGACTAGCGGGGACTACTAGTGGGACCCAGTACTTC	CATRLAGTTSGTQYF
TRBJ2-3	once	-	TRBV5-4	TGTGCCAGCAGCCTCCGAGTCGCGGATACGCAGTATTTT	CASSLRVADTQYF
TRBJ2-3	-	-	TRBV11-3	TGTGCCAGCAGCTTAGATGGGAGTGGGGGAGATACGCAGTATTTT	CASSLDGSGGDTQYF
TRBJ1-6	-	-	TRBV9	TGTGCCAGCAGCCCCCGACGCGACTCGAATTCACCCCTCCACTTT	CASSPRRDSNSPLHF
TRBJ2-2	-	TRBD2	TRBV6-5	TGTGCCATCGGACTAGCGGGAGGAGGGGGCGGGGAGCTGTTTTTT	CAIGLAGGGGGELFF
TRBJ2-1	-	-	TRBV6-5	TGTGCCAGCAGCAAGGGGGTTTCGTCCTACAATGAGCAGTTCTTC	CASSKGVSSYNEQFF
TRBJ2-2	many	-	TRBV18	TGTGCCAGCTCACCACCCAACACTAGGGCCGGGGAGCTGTTTTTT	CASSPPNTRAGELFF
TRBJ2-3	-	-	TRBV6-1	TGTGCCATCTCTACCACAGATACGCAGTATTTT	CAISTTDTQYF
TRBJ2-7	-	TRBD1	TRBV27	TGTGCCAGCAGTCCTCGGGACAGACCATACGAGCAGTACTTC	CASSPRDRPYEQYF
TRBJ1-2	few	-	TRBV2	TGTGCCAGCAGCCCAGAGGACAGCCCGACCTATGGCTACACCTTC	CASSPEDSPTYGYTF
TRBJ2-2	-	-	TRBV10-3	TGTGCCATCAGTGATGGGTGGGGCGGGGAGCTGTTTTTT	CAISDGWGGELFF
TRBJ2-7	-	TRBD2	TRBV5-1	TGCGCCAGCAGCCTGGGGACTAGCGGGAAACCTTCCTACGAGCAGTACTTC	CASSLGTSGKPSYEQYF
TRBJ2-7	-	TRBD1	TRBV6-6	TGTGCCAGCAGTCTCCCGGGACAGGGGGCGTTCGAGCAGTACTTC	CASSLPGQGAFEQYF
TRBJ1-4	-	-	TRBV4-1	TGCGCCAGCAGCCAAGAAATGGTAGAAAAACTGTTTTTT	CASSQEMVEKLFF
TRBJ2-2	-	-	TRBV7-2	TGTGCCAGCAGCGCACAGGTAACGAACACCGGGGAGCTGTTTTTT	CASSAQVTNTGELFF
TRBJ2-1	-	-	TRBV10-3	TGTGCCACCCGTAGCGGTACCTACAATGAGCAGTTCTTC	CATRSGTYNEQFF
TRBJ2-5	few	TRBD1	TRBV6-1	TGTGCCAGCAGTTTCCGGGACAGCATTAAAGAGACCCAGTACTTC	CASSFRDSIKETQYF
TRBJ1-1	-	TRBD1	TRBV6-1	TGTGCCAGCAGTGATGGTCTAGGCAGGGGGCGAAAGACTGAAGCTTTCTTT	CASSDGLGRGRKTEAFF